Below, 5 T cell receptor beta chains from the same sample are listed, as sequenced in a study of T-cell memory formation after mild COVID-19. In TCRdb, the 5' RACE reads were re-called with MiXCR into one record per CDR3 protein. The data show around 300,000 distinct CDR3 sequences, roughly 13% seen once. Source material: PBMCs or a T cell subset sorted from them (not recorded which). Every receptor here comes from a man between 18 and 35 years old who had mild COVID-19 (a few samples of this study predate the infection). Cell type and time point are not known.

This chain uses TRBV18 with TRBJ2-6; D ambiguous. The germline gives CDR1 KGHSH, CDR2 LQKENI. V gave up 0 bases and J gave up 0 bases, with 6 bases separating them. This CDR3 is built from 16 residues. CDR3: CASSPPWYSGANVLTF. The DNA of the CDR3 is TGTGCCAGCTCACCACCTTGGTACTCTGGGGCCAACGTCCTGACTTTC.

The chain is built from TRBV7-8 and TRBJ2-3; TRBD2 aligns across 11 bases. The CDR3 runs to 18 residues. Germline values: CDR1 SGHVS, CDR2 FQNEAQ. Trimming took 4 bases from V and 3 from J; bases not matched to a gene: 12. The CDR3 nucleotides read TGTGCCAGCAGCTCTAGCGGGGGGTCCTACACCCCAACAGATACGCAGTATTTT. Translating it yields CASSSSGGSYTPTDTQYF.

The V call is TRBV2, the J call TRBJ2-3, with D unresolved. There are 15 residues in the CDR3. Trimming took off 3 bases at V and 0 bases at J, with 10 bases between the two ends. CDR1 and CDR2 from the germline V gene are SNHLY and FYNNEI. CDR3 residues: CASSDDGSSTDTQYF. Written as DNA, the CDR3 is TGTGCCAGCAGTGATGATGGATCTAGCACAGATACGCAGTATTTT. The variable domain in full, completed from reference TRBV2 and TRBJ2-3, reads EPEVTQTPSHQVTQMGQEVILRCVPISNHLYFYWYRQILGQKVEFLVSFYNNEISEKSEIFDDQFSVERPDGSNFTLKIRSTKLEDSAMYFCASSDDGSSTDTQYFGPGTRLTVL.

Many counts were recorded for this clonotype. This chain connects TRBV11-2 to TRBJ1-5; D uncertain. Trimming cost V 5 bases and J 5 bases, with 10 bases left between them. This CDR3 contains 13 residues. Germline V gene data show CDR1 as SGHAT and CDR2 as FQNNGV. This chain's CDR3 is CASSPHWDQPQHF. Written as DNA, the CDR3 is TGTGCCAGCAGCCCCCATTGGGATCAGCCCCAGCATTTT.

V gene TRBV12-3 or TRBV12-4 combines with J gene TRBJ1-6; possibly TRBD1 for D (5 bases). The CDR3 is 12 amino acids. Trimming shortened V by 5 bases and J by 9 bases, and 8 bases separated the two germline ends. The chain's CDR3 is CASSGGGSPLHF. The DNA for the CDR3 is TGTGCCAGCAGTGGGGGGGGTTCACCCCTCCACTTT.